There are a few counts of the clone carrying this T cell receptor beta chain. No antigen is known for it. The source of the sample is a study of T cells after yellow fever vaccination. Whole-study context: The SMART-Seq v4 Ultra Low Input method served to prepare the low-cell-number fractions. Study-wide findings and caveats: Clonotypes appearing in both CD4 and CD8 compartments existed, and their share was small.

By 5'RACE template switching, TCR cDNA was produced, with a universal primer site and UMIs added in the process. TCRdb analysed the 5' RACE reads with MiXCR anew, one entry per CDR3 protein. The table records 150,000 to 200,000 distinct CDR3 sequences, 9.5% to 12% of them present only once. The receptor's source is a man between 18 and 35 years old who received the YFV17D yellow fever vaccine. This specimen was CD8+ T cells sorted from PBMCs, taken 15 days after the yellow fever booster vaccination.

The CDR3 sequence: CASSPHVPYGYTF. DNA of the CDR3: TGTGCCAGCAGTCCCCACGTACCATATGGCTACACCTTC. V usage is TRBV6-5 and J usage is TRBJ1-2; D remains ambiguous. Between the trimmed V and J ends, which lost 5 bases and 5 bases, there was a span of 12 bases. Germline V gene data show CDR1 as MNHEY and CDR2 as SVGAGI. The CDR3 loop spans 13 amino acids.